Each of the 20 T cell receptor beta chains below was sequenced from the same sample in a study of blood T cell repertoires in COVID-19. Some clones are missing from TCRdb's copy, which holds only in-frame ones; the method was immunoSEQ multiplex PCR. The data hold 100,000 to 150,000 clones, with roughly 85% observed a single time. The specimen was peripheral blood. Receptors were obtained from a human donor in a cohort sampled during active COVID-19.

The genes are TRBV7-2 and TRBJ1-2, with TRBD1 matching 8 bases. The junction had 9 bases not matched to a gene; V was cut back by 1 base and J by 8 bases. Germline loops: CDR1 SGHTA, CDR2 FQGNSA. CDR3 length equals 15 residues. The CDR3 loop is CASSLESQGALGYTF. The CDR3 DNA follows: TGTGCCAGCAGCTTAGAAAGTCAGGGGGCGTTAGGCTACACCTTC. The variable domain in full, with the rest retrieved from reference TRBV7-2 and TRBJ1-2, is GAGVSQSPSNKVTEKGKDVELRCDPISGHTALYWYRQSLGQGLEFLIYFQGNSAPDKSGLPSDRFSAERTGGSVSTLTIQRTQQEDSAVYLCASSLESQGALGYTFGSGTRLTVV.

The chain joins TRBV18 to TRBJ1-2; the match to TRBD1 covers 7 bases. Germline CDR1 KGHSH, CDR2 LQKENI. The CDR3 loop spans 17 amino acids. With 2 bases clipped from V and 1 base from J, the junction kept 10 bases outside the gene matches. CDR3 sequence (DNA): TGTGCCAGCTCACCAGGAATGAGGCAGGGGGTTAACTATGGCTACACCTTC. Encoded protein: CASSPGMRQGVNYGYTF.

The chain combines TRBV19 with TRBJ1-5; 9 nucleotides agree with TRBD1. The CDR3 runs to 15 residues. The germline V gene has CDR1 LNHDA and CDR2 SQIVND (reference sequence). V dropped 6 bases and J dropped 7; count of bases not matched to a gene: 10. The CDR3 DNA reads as TGTGCCAGTAGATTACAGGGGGCGAATGGACAGCCCCAGCATTTT. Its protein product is CASRLQGANGQPQHF.

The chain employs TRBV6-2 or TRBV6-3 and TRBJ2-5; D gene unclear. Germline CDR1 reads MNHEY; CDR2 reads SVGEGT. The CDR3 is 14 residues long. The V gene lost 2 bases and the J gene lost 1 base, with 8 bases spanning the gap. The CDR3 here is CASSYPAGQETQYF. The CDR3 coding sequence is TGTGCCAGCAGTTACCCGGCAGGCCAAGAGACCCAGTACTTC.

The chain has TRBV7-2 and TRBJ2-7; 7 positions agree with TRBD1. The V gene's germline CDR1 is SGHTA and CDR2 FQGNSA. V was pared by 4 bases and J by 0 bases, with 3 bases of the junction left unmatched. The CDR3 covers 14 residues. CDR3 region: CASSWGQNSYEQYF. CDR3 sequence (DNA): TGTGCCAGCAGCTGGGGACAGAACTCCTACGAGCAGTACTTC.

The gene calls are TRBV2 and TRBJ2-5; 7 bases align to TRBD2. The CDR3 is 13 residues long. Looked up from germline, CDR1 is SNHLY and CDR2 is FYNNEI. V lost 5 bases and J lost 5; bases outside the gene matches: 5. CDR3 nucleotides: TGTGCCAGCAGTCCTAGCGGCAGGGAGACCCAGTACTTC. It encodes CASSPSGRETQYF.

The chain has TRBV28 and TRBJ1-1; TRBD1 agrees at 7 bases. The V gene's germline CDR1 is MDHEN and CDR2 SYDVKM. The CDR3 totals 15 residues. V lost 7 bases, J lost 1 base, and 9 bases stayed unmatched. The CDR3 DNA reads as TGTGCCAGCATACCTAGGGGGCATGCGAACACTGAAGCTTTCTTT. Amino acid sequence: CASIPRGHANTEAFF.

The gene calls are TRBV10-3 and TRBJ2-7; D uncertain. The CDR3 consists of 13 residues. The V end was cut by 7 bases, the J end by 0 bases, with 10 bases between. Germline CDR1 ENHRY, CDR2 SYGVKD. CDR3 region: CAIMEMSSYEQYF. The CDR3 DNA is TGTGCCATCATGGAGATGAGCTCCTACGAGCAGTACTTC.

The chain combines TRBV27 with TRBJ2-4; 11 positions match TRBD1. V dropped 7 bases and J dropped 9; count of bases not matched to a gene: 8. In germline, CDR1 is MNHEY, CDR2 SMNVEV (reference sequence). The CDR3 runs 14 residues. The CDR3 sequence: CASTVDRGLGIQYF. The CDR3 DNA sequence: TGTGCCAGCACCGTGGACAGGGGGCTCGGCATTCAGTACTTC.

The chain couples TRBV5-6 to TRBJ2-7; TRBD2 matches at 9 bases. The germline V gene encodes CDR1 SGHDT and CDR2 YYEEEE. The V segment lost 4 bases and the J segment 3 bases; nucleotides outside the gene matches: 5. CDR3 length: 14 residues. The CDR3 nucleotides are TGTGCCAGCAGCCCAAGCGGGGGGCTCTACGAGCAGTACTTC. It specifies CASSPSGGLYEQYF. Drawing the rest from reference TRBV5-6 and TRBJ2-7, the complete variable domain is DAGVTQSPTHLIKTRGQQVTLRCSPKSGHDTVSWYQQALGQGPQFIFQYYEEEERQRGNFPDRFSGHQFPNYSSELNVNALLLGDSALYLCASSPSGGLYEQYFGPGTRLTVT.

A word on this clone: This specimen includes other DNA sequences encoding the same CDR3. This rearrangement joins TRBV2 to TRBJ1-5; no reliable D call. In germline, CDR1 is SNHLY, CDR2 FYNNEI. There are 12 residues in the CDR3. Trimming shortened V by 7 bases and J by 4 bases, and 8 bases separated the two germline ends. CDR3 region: CASTGGNQPQHF. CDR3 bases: TGTGCCAGCACGGGCGGGAATCAGCCCCAGCATTTT.

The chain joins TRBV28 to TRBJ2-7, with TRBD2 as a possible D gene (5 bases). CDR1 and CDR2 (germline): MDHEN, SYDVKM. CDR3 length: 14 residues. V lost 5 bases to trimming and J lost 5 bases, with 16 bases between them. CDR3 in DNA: TGTGCCAGCAGTCACGCGGGTACCCTAGACGAGCAGTACTTC. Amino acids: CASSHAGTLDEQYF.

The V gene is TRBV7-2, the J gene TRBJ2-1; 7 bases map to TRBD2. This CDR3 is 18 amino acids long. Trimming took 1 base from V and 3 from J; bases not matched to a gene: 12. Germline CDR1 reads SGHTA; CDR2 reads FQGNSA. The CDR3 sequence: CASSLGSWRGLFYNEQFF. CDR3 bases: TGTGCCAGCAGCTTAGGGTCCTGGCGGGGGTTGTTCTACAATGAGCAGTTCTTC.

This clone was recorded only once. The CDR3 spells CASSEATAGINQPQHF. DNA for the CDR3: TGTGCCAGCAGTGAAGCGACGGCAGGGATCAATCAGCCCCAGCATTTT. The chain uses TRBV2 and TRBJ1-5; TRBD1 is a possible D gene (5 bases). CDR1 and CDR2 from the germline V gene are SNHLY and FYNNEI. The CDR3 is 16 amino acids. Trimming shortened V by 0 bases and J by 3 bases, and 12 bases separated the two germline ends.

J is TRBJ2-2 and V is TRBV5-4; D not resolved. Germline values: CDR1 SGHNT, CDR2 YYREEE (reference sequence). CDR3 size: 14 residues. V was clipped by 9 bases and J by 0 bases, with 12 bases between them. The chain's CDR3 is CATRIQANTGELFF. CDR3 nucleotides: TGTGCCACCAGAATCCAGGCGAACACCGGGGAGCTGTTTTTT. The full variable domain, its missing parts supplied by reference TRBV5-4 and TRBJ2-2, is ETGVTQSPTHLIKTRGQQVTLRCSSQSGHNTVSWYQQALGQGPQFIFQYYREEENGRGNFPPRFSGLQFPNYSSELNVNALELDDSALYLCATRIQANTGELFFGEGSRLTVL.

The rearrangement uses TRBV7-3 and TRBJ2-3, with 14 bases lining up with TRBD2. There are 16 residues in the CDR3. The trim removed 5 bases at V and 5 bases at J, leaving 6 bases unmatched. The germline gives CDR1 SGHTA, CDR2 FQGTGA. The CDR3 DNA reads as TGTGCCAGCAGCCTCAGACTAGCGGGAGGGATAGATACGCAGTATTTT. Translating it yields CASSLRLAGGIDTQYF.

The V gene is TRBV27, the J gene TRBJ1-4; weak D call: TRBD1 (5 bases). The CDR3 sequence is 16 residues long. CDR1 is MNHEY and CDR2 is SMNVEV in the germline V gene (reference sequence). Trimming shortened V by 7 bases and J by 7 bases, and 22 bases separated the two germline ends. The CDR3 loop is CASTTVSSGTVEKLFF. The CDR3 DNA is TGTGCCAGCACCACAGTTTCATCCGGGACTGTTGAAAAACTGTTTTTT.

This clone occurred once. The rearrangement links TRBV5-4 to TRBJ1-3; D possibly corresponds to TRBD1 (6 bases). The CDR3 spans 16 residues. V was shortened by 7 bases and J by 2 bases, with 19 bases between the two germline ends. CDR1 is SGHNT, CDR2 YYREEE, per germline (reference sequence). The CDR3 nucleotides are TGTGCCAGCTACAATCGGGAGGGGGGGACTGGAAACACCATATATTTT. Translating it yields CASYNREGGTGNTIYF.

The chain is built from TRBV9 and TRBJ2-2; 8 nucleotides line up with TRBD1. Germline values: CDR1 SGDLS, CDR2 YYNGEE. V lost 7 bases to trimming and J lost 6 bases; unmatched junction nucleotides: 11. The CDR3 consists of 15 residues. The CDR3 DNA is TGTGCCAGCCCCCGGAAGACAGGGGTCCCCGGGGAGCTGTTTTTT. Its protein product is CASPRKTGVPGELFF.

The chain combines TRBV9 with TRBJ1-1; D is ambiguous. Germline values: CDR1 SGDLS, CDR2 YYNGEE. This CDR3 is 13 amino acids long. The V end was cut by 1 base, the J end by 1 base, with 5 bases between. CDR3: CASSVQQNTEAFF. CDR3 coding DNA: TGTGCCAGCAGCGTACAACAGAACACTGAAGCTTTCTTT.